These T cell receptor beta chains were read from a single sample in a study of Graves' ophthalmopathy and Graves' hyperthyroidism. From the multiplex PCR reads, TCRdb called clonotypes with MiXCR, one entry per CDR3 protein. Among 660,000 or so distinct CDR3 sequences listed, more than 40% were seen once. Sequenced input: peripheral blood. The receptors were sampled from an adult man with Graves' ophthalmopathy. Each CDR3 is given with its conserved first and last residue. Each record gives: V gene, clone size, J gene, D gene, CDR3 protein, CDR3 DNA. D genes are given only for firm matches. Clone size is shown for a subset of rows, as once, few, many or a class of expanded clone.

v_call: TRBV5-4
clone_size: .
j_call: TRBJ2-3
d_call: TRBD2
cdr3_aa: CASSLAPGLAGEDTQYF
cdr3_nt: TGCGCCAGCAGCTTAGCGCCGGGACTAGCGGGAGAAGATACGCAGTATTTT

v_call: TRBV4-1
clone_size: few
j_call: TRBJ1-4
d_call: .
cdr3_aa: CASSQEGQGKEKLFF
cdr3_nt: TGCGCCAGCAGCCAAGAGGGTCAGGGCAAGGAAAAACTGTTTTTT

v_call: TRBV7-9
clone_size: .
j_call: TRBJ1-1
d_call: TRBD1
cdr3_aa: CASSYGGDSIGGAFF
cdr3_nt: TGTGCCAGCAGCTACGGGGGGGACAGCATCGGAGGAGCTTTCTTT

v_call: TRBV20-1
clone_size: .
j_call: TRBJ2-6
d_call: TRBD1
cdr3_aa: CSARHPTGTGVSGANVLTF
cdr3_nt: TGCAGTGCTAGACACCCTACCGGGACAGGGGTCTCTGGGGCCAACGTCCTGACTTTC

v_call: TRBV7-9
clone_size: .
j_call: TRBJ2-2
d_call: .
cdr3_aa: CASSLGSNIGELFF
cdr3_nt: TGTGCCAGCAGCTTAGGATCGAACATCGGGGAGCTGTTTTTT

v_call: TRBV10-3
clone_size: .
j_call: TRBJ1-1
d_call: .
cdr3_aa: CAISESEAEAFF
cdr3_nt: TGTGCCATCAGTGAGTCGGAGGCTGAAGCTTTCTTT

v_call: TRBV2
clone_size: many
j_call: TRBJ2-7
d_call: TRBD1
cdr3_aa: CASRVGQGITYEQYF
cdr3_nt: TGTGCCAGCAGGGTTGGACAGGGTATCACCTACGAGCAGTACTTC

v_call: TRBV7-9
clone_size: few
j_call: TRBJ2-2
d_call: TRBD1
cdr3_aa: CASSLTGTGHLGELFF
cdr3_nt: TGTGCCAGCAGCCTAACCGGGACAGGGCATCTCGGGGAGCTGTTTTTT

v_call: TRBV25-1
clone_size: few
j_call: TRBJ1-2
d_call: .
cdr3_aa: CASGDNNYGYTF
cdr3_nt: TGTGCTAGCGGGGATAACAACTATGGCTACACCTTC

v_call: TRBV5-8
clone_size: .
j_call: TRBJ1-1
d_call: .
cdr3_aa: CASSKSRDTLNTEAFF
cdr3_nt: TGTGCCAGCAGCAAAAGCCGGGACACCTTGAACACTGAAGCTTTCTTT

v_call: TRBV30
clone_size: .
j_call: TRBJ1-5
d_call: TRBD1
cdr3_aa: CAWSVWGQSNQPQHF
cdr3_nt: TGTGCCTGGAGTGTATGGGGACAGTCCAATCAGCCCCAGCATTTT

v_call: TRBV13
clone_size: .
j_call: TRBJ2-2
d_call: .
cdr3_aa: CASSTSPGTAGELFF
cdr3_nt: TGTGCCAGCAGCACCTCCCCGGGGACTGCCGGGGAGCTGTTTTTT

v_call: TRBV7-9
clone_size: many
j_call: TRBJ2-2
d_call: TRBD2
cdr3_aa: CASSLVAKLRLGLTNTGELFF
cdr3_nt: TGTGCCAGCAGCTTAGTAGCCAAACTAAGGCTGGGACTAACGAACACCGGGGAGCTGTTTTTT

v_call: TRBV29-1
clone_size: .
j_call: TRBJ1-2
d_call: .
cdr3_aa: CSVTGTEHYGYTF
cdr3_nt: TGCAGCGTTACCGGAACAGAGCACTATGGCTACACCTTC

v_call: TRBV9
clone_size: .
j_call: TRBJ1-6
d_call: TRBD1
cdr3_aa: CASSVTGAPSPLHF
cdr3_nt: TGTGCCAGCAGCGTCACAGGGGCACCGTCACCCCTCCACTTT

v_call: TRBV7-6
clone_size: .
j_call: TRBJ2-2
d_call: .
cdr3_aa: CASGREGAGTGELFF
cdr3_nt: TGTGCCAGCGGCAGGGAGGGGGCAGGCACCGGGGAGCTGTTTTTT

v_call: TRBV7-3
clone_size: .
j_call: TRBJ2-7
d_call: .
cdr3_aa: CASSLEEGLSYEQYF
cdr3_nt: TGTGCCAGCAGCTTAGAGGAGGGCCTCAGTTACGAGCAGTACTTC